This TCR beta chain comes out of a study of graft-versus-host responses after intestinal transplantation. In regard to this clone: The antigen remains undetermined.

Germline assignment: CDR1 SQVTM and CDR2 ANQGSEA. The CDR3 contains 12 residues. Trimming stripped 2 bases from V and 1 base from J, with 5 bases between. The data were produced by immunoSEQ multiplex PCR, yet TCRdb's version contains in-frame clones alone and is incomplete. The sample lists around 110,000 clones, approximately 93% occurring once. This sample comprised unstimulated CD8+ T cells sorted from spleen or lymph node cells, obtained before transplant. The sequence came from a human donor who was the organ donor for an intestinal transplant. The chain joins TRBV29-1 to TRBJ2-5, with D unclear. The DNA of the CDR3 is TGCAGCGTTGAATCACTCCAAGAGACCCAGTACTTC. The encoded protein is CSVESLQETQYF.